Listed below are T cell receptor beta chains from one sample, sequenced in a study of vaccination and CD4 T cells after COVID-19. No antigen is known for these receptors. Using its own MiXCR run on the PCR reads, TCRdb lists one record per CDR3 protein. The sample records under 25,000 distinct CDR3 sequences, more than 20% being singletons. The specimen sequenced was cultured CD4+ T cells from blood. The receptor source for this set is a human donor with COVID-19. Both conserved end residues are part of each CDR3. Fields, in order: V gene, J gene, D gene, clone size, CDR3 protein, CDR3 DNA. The D gene is left open where the match is weak. Clone size, where shown, is once, few, many, or a class for clones that have expanded.

TRBV15	TRBJ2-1	TRBD1	-	CATSRAGTGNNEQFF	TGTGCCACCAGCAGAGCCGGGACAGGGAACAATGAGCAGTTCTTC
TRBV28	TRBJ1-6	-	-	CASRTTGNWNSPLHF	TGTGCCAGCAGGACAACAGGGAATTGGAACTCACCCCTCCACTTT
TRBV29-1	TRBJ1-3	-	few	CSVIVRTSGNTIYF	TGCAGCGTTATAGTTAGGACCTCTGGAAACACCATATATTTT
TRBV11-1	TRBJ1-3	-	few	CASSLTGRSSGNTIYF	TGTGCCAGCAGCCTAACGGGGAGAAGCTCTGGAAACACCATATATTTT
TRBV6-4	TRBJ2-3	-	once	CASSDVGTSTDTQYF	TGTGCCAGCAGTGACGTGGGGACAAGCACAGATACGCAGTATTTT
TRBV10-2	TRBJ1-6	-	-	CASSEGTANSPLHF	TGCGCCAGCAGTGAAGGGACGGCGAATTCACCCCTCCACTTT
TRBV5-1	TRBJ1-5	-	once	CASSLEGTPQPQHF	TGCGCCAGCAGCTTGGAGGGGACCCCTCAGCCCCAGCATTTT
TRBV6-1	TRBJ1-5	TRBD1	-	CASSVAGQGLGQPQHF	TGTGCCAGCAGTGTCGCGGGACAGGGATTGGGTCAGCCCCAGCATTTT
TRBV20-1	TRBJ1-6	-	-	CSAREIGRGSPLHF	TGCAGTGCTAGAGAGATCGGGAGGGGCTCACCCCTCCACTTT
TRBV5-1	TRBJ2-2	TRBD1	-	CASSSDRAGGELFF	TGCGCCAGCAGCTCGGACAGGGCCGGCGGGGAGCTGTTTTTT
TRBV29-1	TRBJ2-2	-	-	CSVQTGNTGELFF	TGCAGCGTCCAAACAGGGAACACCGGGGAGCTGTTTTTT
TRBV12-3/TRBV12-4	TRBJ1-2	-	few	CASSLAQIHGYTF	TGTGCCAGCAGTTTAGCGCAGATTCACGGCTACACCTTC
TRBV7-9	TRBJ2-3	-	-	CASSPDTGTAFTDTQYF	TGTGCCAGCAGCCCCGACACCGGGACGGCCTTCACAGATACGCAGTATTTT
TRBV5-4	TRBJ2-4	TRBD1	few	CASSLADRVKNIQYF	TGTGCCAGCAGCTTGGCCGACAGGGTCAAAAACATTCAGTACTTC
TRBV12-3/TRBV12-4	TRBJ1-6	-	few	CASSLVGRANSPLHF	TGTGCCAGCAGTTTGGTTGGCCGTGCTAATTCACCCCTCCACTTT
TRBV6-5	TRBJ1-6	-	-	CASSYFSGQNSPLHF	TGTGCCAGCAGTTACTTCTCAGGCCAAAATTCACCCCTCCACTTT
TRBV7-2	TRBJ2-1	TRBD1	-	CASSSSGTVHNEQFF	TGTGCCAGCAGCTCGTCCGGGACAGTCCACAATGAGCAGTTCTTC
TRBV24-1	TRBJ1-6	-	medium-sized	CATSVQAPSYNSPLHF	TGTGCCACCAGTGTTCAGGCGCCGTCCTATAATTCACCCCTCCACTTT
TRBV20-1	TRBJ1-6	-	medium-sized	CSARLTLGSPLHF	TGCAGTGCTAGGCTCACCTTGGGATCACCCCTCCACTTT
TRBV20-1	TRBJ2-4	TRBD1	few	CSANNRGPKNIQYF	TGCAGTGCTAACAATAGGGGGCCCAAAAACATTCAGTACTTC
TRBV2	TRBJ1-1	-	few	CARSGNTEAFF	TGTGCCAGATCAGGGAACACTGAAGCTTTCTTT
TRBV24-1	TRBJ2-3	-	few	CATSDRASLRQYF	TGTGCCACCAGTGATCGGGCTAGCCTCAGGCAGTATTTT
TRBV6-1	TRBJ2-7	-	few	CASLGVNEQYF	TGTGCCAGCTTGGGGGTAAACGAGCAGTACTTC
TRBV6-1	TRBJ2-7	TRBD1	few	CASSQTGTEGEQYF	TGTGCCAGCAGTCAGACAGGGACCGAAGGGGAGCAGTACTTC
TRBV28	TRBJ1-2	TRBD1	few	CASSRQGTHGYTF	TGTGCCAGCAGCAGACAGGGGACTCATGGCTACACCTTC
TRBV5-1	TRBJ2-3	TRBD2	-	CASSLVGGGDTDTQYF	TGCGCCAGCAGCTTGGTGGGCGGGGGAGACACAGATACGCAGTATTTT
TRBV24-1	TRBJ2-7	-	few	CATSDSREPYEQYF	TGTGCCACCAGTGACTCCAGGGAACCCTACGAGCAGTACTTC
TRBV19	TRBJ1-3	-	-	CASKRDGDRNTIYF	TGTGCCAGTAAAAGGGACGGCGACAGAAACACCATATATTTT
TRBV7-2	TRBJ2-2	-	-	CASSPPGTGTNTGELFF	TGTGCCAGCAGCCCACCGGGCACAGGGACGAACACCGGGGAGCTGTTTTTT